One T cell receptor beta chain is described in this entry. The V gene end was trimmed by 3 bases and the J gene end by 5 bases; junction bases not matched to a gene: 5. In germline, CDR1 is LNHDA, CDR2 SQIVND (reference sequence). The length of the CDR3 is 14 residues. This specimen comes from a study of T cell changes during pregnancy in multiple sclerosis. The data were produced by immunoSEQ multiplex PCR, yet TCRdb's version contains in-frame clones alone and is incomplete. The table lists 50,000 to 70,000 clones, approximately 92% of them singletons, with roughly 1.5% in the top ten. The TCR sequence derives from a female donor with multiple sclerosis, enrolled in a pregnancy study. The sequenced sample was peripheral blood, obtained in the second trimester of pregnancy. The chain recombines TRBV19 with TRBJ2-5, with 8 bases aligning to TRBD2. In nucleotides, the CDR3 is TGTGCCAGTAGTATCCAGGCGGGGGGCGAGACCCAGTACTTC. Translated, it gives CASSIQAGGETQYF.